This T cell receptor beta chain derives from a study of blood T cell repertoires in COVID-19. Study at large: Spain, Italy and the United States supplied samples that represented acute and convalescent COVID-19. The cDNA or gDNA used as material had been derived from T cells, B-cell-depleted T cells, or PBMCs.

Original handling: Amplification with reference gene primers provided the estimates of nucleated cell counts. TCRdb's copy holds only in-frame clones and misses some; the assay was immunoSEQ multiplex PCR. The V and J calls and the clone size are those of that table, but D and trimming were determined from the DNA. This sample yields about half a million clones, of which 75% to 90% are seen a single time; over 0.7% belongs to the top ten. Seattle-derived patients entered the study during active infection and were followed longitudinally. This receptor was obtained from a man younger than 35 with COVID-19, enrolled during active disease. Sequencing input: peripheral blood.

The CDR3 loop reads CATGGMGPQHF. CDR3 DNA: TGTGCCACAGGTGGCATGGGGCCCCAGCATTTT. V and J are TRBV6-5 and TRBJ1-5; D is uncertain. V lost 10 bases to trimming and J lost 9 bases, with 13 bases between them. CDR3 size: 11 residues. Germline lookup yields CDR1 MNHEY and CDR2 SVGAGI.